The rows below give T cell receptor beta chains drawn from one sample of a study of cytomegalovirus exposure and HLA in healthy donors. Profiled with immunoSEQ multiplex PCR; TCRdb holds only in-frame clones, not every one. The sample features 130,000 or so clones, with 1.5% to 2% in its top ten. The specimen sequenced was PBMCs. The receptors come from a woman aged 55-70 years in good health and CMV-seronegative. Both conserved end residues are part of each CDR3. D genes are given only for firm matches.

v_call: TRBV15; j_call: TRBJ2-1; d_call: TRBD2; cdr3_aa: CATSRDQASGYNEQFF; cdr3_nt: TGTGCCACCAGCAGAGATCAGGCTAGCGGATACAATGAGCAGTTCTTC
v_call: TRBV7-9; j_call: TRBJ2-7; d_call: TRBD1; cdr3_aa: CASSRGTGDYEQYF; cdr3_nt: TGTGCCAGCAGCAGAGGGACAGGGGATTACGAGCAGTACTTC
v_call: TRBV11-3; j_call: TRBJ2-5; d_call: TRBD2; cdr3_aa: CASSFSTEGAGGPETQYF; cdr3_nt: TGTGCCAGCAGCTTCTCGACAGAGGGAGCGGGAGGGCCGGAGACCCAGTACTTC
v_call: TRBV2; j_call: TRBJ1-5; d_call: TRBD1; cdr3_aa: CASSFTGVQPQHF; cdr3_nt: TGTGCCAGCAGTTTTACAGGGGTTCAGCCCCAGCATTTT
v_call: TRBV9; j_call: TRBJ2-3; d_call: NA; cdr3_aa: CASSVEGRWRADTQYF; cdr3_nt: TGTGCCAGCAGCGTAGAAGGAAGGTGGAGGGCCGATACGCAGTATTTT
v_call: TRBV4-1; j_call: TRBJ1-2; d_call: NA; cdr3_aa: CASSRVAGNGYTF; cdr3_nt: TGCGCCAGCAGCCGGGTGGCGGGCAATGGCTACACCTTC
v_call: TRBV6-1; j_call: TRBJ1-3; d_call: NA; cdr3_aa: CASSVVGSSGNTIYF; cdr3_nt: TGTGCCAGCAGTGTAGTCGGTAGCTCTGGAAACACCATATATTTT
v_call: TRBV2; j_call: TRBJ2-7; d_call: TRBD1; cdr3_aa: CASSAGGAVYYEQYF; cdr3_nt: TGTGCCAGCAGCGCAGGGGGCGCCGTTTACTACGAGCAGTACTTC
v_call: TRBV10-3; j_call: TRBJ1-6; d_call: TRBD1; cdr3_aa: CAISESDRTGGLNSPLHF; cdr3_nt: TGTGCCATCAGTGAGTCGGATAGGACAGGGGGCTTGAATTCACCCCTCCACTTT
v_call: TRBV9; j_call: TRBJ2-2; d_call: NA; cdr3_aa: CASRPGTVNTGELFF; cdr3_nt: TGTGCCAGCAGACCCGGGACTGTGAACACCGGGGAGCTGTTTTTT
v_call: TRBV10-1; j_call: TRBJ2-7; d_call: NA; cdr3_aa: CASSESGGGIAHEQYF; cdr3_nt: TGCGCCAGCAGTGAGTCGGGTGGGGGGATCGCCCACGAGCAGTACTTC
v_call: TRBV5-1; j_call: TRBJ2-7; d_call: NA; cdr3_aa: CASTRDIYSYEQYF; cdr3_nt: TGCGCCAGCACAAGGGACATTTACTCCTACGAGCAGTACTTC
v_call: TRBV28; j_call: TRBJ1-6; d_call: NA; cdr3_aa: CASSSPAGSSYNSPLHF; cdr3_nt: TGTGCCAGCAGTTCGCCCGCGGGGAGCTCCTATAATTCACCCCTCCACTTT
v_call: TRBV6-1; j_call: TRBJ2-1; d_call: NA; cdr3_aa: CASSEGVGGENEQFF; cdr3_nt: TGTGCCAGCAGTGAAGGGGTAGGAGGGGAAAATGAGCAGTTCTTC
v_call: TRBV19; j_call: TRBJ1-5; d_call: TRBD1; cdr3_aa: CASSPGTGFNQPQHF; cdr3_nt: TGTGCCAGTAGTCCGGGGACAGGGTTCAATCAGCCCCAGCATTTT
v_call: TRBV6-1; j_call: TRBJ1-1; d_call: NA; cdr3_aa: CASIRTVDEAFF; cdr3_nt: TGTGCCAGCATCAGGACAGTCGATGAAGCTTTCTTT
v_call: TRBV5-1; j_call: TRBJ2-7; d_call: TRBD2; cdr3_aa: CASSLGLANEQYF; cdr3_nt: TGCGCCAGCAGCCTGGGACTAGCGAACGAGCAGTACTTC
v_call: TRBV6-5; j_call: TRBJ1-5; d_call: TRBD1; cdr3_aa: CASSEQGAFNQPQHF; cdr3_nt: TGTGCCAGCAGCGAACAGGGGGCCTTCAATCAGCCCCAGCATTTT
v_call: TRBV2; j_call: TRBJ2-7; d_call: TRBD1; cdr3_aa: CASRGQGWYEQYF; cdr3_nt: TGTGCCAGCAGGGGACAGGGGTGGTACGAGCAGTACTTC
v_call: TRBV9; j_call: TRBJ1-4; d_call: NA; cdr3_aa: CASSVTQGRDEKLFF; cdr3_nt: TGTGCCAGCAGCGTAACCCAGGGGCGCGATGAAAAACTGTTTTTT